The 31 T cell receptor beta chains below come from one sample, sequenced in a study of T cell changes during pregnancy in multiple sclerosis. Profiled with immunoSEQ multiplex PCR; TCRdb holds only in-frame clones, not every one. This sample has 46,000 or so clones, with approximately 92% found just once. The starting material was CD8+ T cells from peripheral blood mononuclear cells, obtained after pregnancy. These receptors all come from a female donor with multiple sclerosis, enrolled in a pregnancy study.

CDR3 in DNA: TGTGCCAGCAGCTCTGACATCCATCAGCCCCAGCATTTT. It specifies CASSSDIHQPQHF. The chain employs TRBV7-9 and TRBJ1-5; D unclear. Trimming removed 4 bases from V and 5 bases from J, with 9 bases in between. The CDR3 length is 13 residues. Looked up from germline, CDR1 is SEHNR and CDR2 is FQNEAQ (reference sequence).

About this clone: This sample also contains other DNA sequences that code for the same CDR3. J is TRBJ2-3 and V is TRBV9; perhaps TRBD2 as D (6 bases). This CDR3 region has 15 residues. The V end was cut by 2 bases, the J end by 4 bases, with 14 bases between. Per germline, CDR1 SGDLS and CDR2 YYNGEE. CDR3 nucleotide sequence: TGTGCCAGCAGCGTTTCGGGCCGCGGGGCAGATACGCAGTATTTT. This gives the protein CASSVSGRGADTQYF. Combining the CDR3 with reference TRBV9 and TRBJ2-3 gives the whole variable domain DSGVTQTPKHLITATGQRVTLRCSPRSGDLSVYWYQQSLDQGLQFLIQYYNGEERAKGNILERFSAQQFPDLHSELNLSSLELGDSALYFCASSVSGRGADTQYFGPGTRLTVL.

The rearrangement joins TRBV2 to TRBJ1-1, with D unresolved. Germline V lookup: CDR1 SNHLY, CDR2 FYNNEI. V was shortened by 5 bases and J by 5 bases, with 12 bases between the two germline ends. CDR3 length: 13 residues. This CDR3 reads CASSKGERTEAFF. For the CDR3, the DNA is TGTGCCAGCAGTAAAGGAGAGAGGACTGAAGCTTTCTTT.

The chain couples TRBV2 to TRBJ2-7, with D unresolved. Trimming left V 6 bases short and J 3 bases short, with 18 bases between. Germline V gene data show CDR1 as SNHLY and CDR2 as FYNNEI. The CDR3 extends over 15 amino acids. CDR3 coding DNA: TGTGCCAGCAGCCCTTCAGAGGTTCGGAACTACGAGCAGTACTTC. Translating gives CASSPSEVRNYEQYF.

The V gene is TRBV2, the J gene TRBJ1-1; TRBD1 aligns across 9 bases. After removal of 5 bases from V and 8 bases from J, the junction contained 9 bases not matched to a gene. Germline loops: CDR1 SNHLY, CDR2 FYNNEI. The CDR3 spans 14 residues. The CDR3 protein is CASSFHPGQGEAFF. CDR3 nucleotides: TGTGCCAGCAGTTTCCACCCCGGACAGGGGGAAGCTTTCTTT.

The chain uses TRBV7-2 and TRBJ2-6, with TRBD1 matching 8 bases. V was pared by 2 bases and J by 2 bases, with 8 bases of the junction left unmatched. Germline V gives CDR1 SGHTA, CDR2 FQGNSA. The CDR3 is made up of 18 amino acids. The CDR3 loop reads CASSLPSTGGTGANVLTF. In nucleotides, the CDR3 is TGTGCCAGCAGCTTACCCAGTACAGGGGGAACTGGGGCCAACGTCCTGACTTTC.

This chain connects TRBV6-5 to TRBJ1-2, with 9 bases lining up with TRBD1. Trimming took 0 bases from V and 5 from J; bases not matched to a gene: 7. This CDR3 spans 16 amino acids. The germline gives CDR1 MNHEY, CDR2 SVGAGI. Written as DNA, the CDR3 is TGTGCCAGCAGTTACTCGACAGGGGGATCCCCTTATGGCTACACCTTC. Protein product: CASSYSTGGSPYGYTF.

About this clone: This sample also contains other DNA sequences that code for the same CDR3. This chain connects TRBV27 to TRBJ2-1, with D tentatively TRBD2 (6 bases). This CDR3 region has 14 residues. V was pared by 2 bases and J by 1 base, with 6 bases between. The germline V gene encodes CDR1 MNHEY and CDR2 SMNVEV (reference sequence). CDR3 coding DNA: TGTGCCAGCAGTTTAGGGGGGTCCTACAATGAGCAGTTCTTC. Protein: CASSLGGSYNEQFF.

This clone was observed a single time. V is TRBV7-7 and J is TRBJ2-2; 11 nucleotides align to TRBD2. The CDR3 is 16 residues long. The V segment lost 5 bases and the J segment 0 bases; nucleotides outside the gene matches: 2. CDR1 SSHAT and CDR2 FNYEAQ come from the germline V gene (reference sequence). DNA of the CDR3: TGTGCCAGCAGCCTACTAGCGGGGGCGAACACCGGGGAGCTGTTTTTT. Translation gives CASSLLAGANTGELFF. The full variable domain, its missing parts supplied by reference TRBV7-7 and TRBJ2-2, is GAGVSQSPRYKVTKRGQDVTLRCDPISSHATLYWYQQALGQGPEFLTYFNYEAQPDKSGLPSDRFSAERPEGSISTLTIQRTEQRDSAMYRCASSLLAGANTGELFFGEGSRLTVL.

The chain carries TRBV7-9 and TRBJ2-7; 7 nucleotides agree with TRBD2. With V trimmed by 5 bases and J by 3 bases, 4 bases remained unmatched. Germline V gives CDR1 SEHNR, CDR2 FQNEAQ (reference sequence). This CDR3 is built from 13 residues. CDR3 DNA: TGTGCCAGCAGCCCGACTAGCCGCTACGAGCAGTACTTC. This translates into CASSPTSRYEQYF.

The chain employs TRBV15 and TRBJ2-1; 13 nucleotides line up with TRBD2. Trimming removed 5 bases from V and 8 bases from J; junction bases left unmatched: 9. This CDR3 spans 16 amino acids. Per germline, CDR1 LNHNV and CDR2 YYDKDF (reference sequence). The CDR3 DNA reads as TGTGCCACCAGCCTCGGACTAGCGGGAGTAGTCGATGAGCAGTTCTTC. It translates to CATSLGLAGVVDEQFF.

The chain combines TRBV5-4 with TRBJ2-7; 9 nucleotides line up with TRBD2. Germline loops: CDR1 SGHNT, CDR2 YYREEE (reference sequence). Germline trimming cut 4 bases from V and 1 base from J; bases unmatched to any gene: 3. The CDR3 covers 14 residues. The CDR3 loop is CASSAGGPSYEQYF. In DNA, the CDR3 is TGTGCCAGCAGCGCGGGAGGGCCTTCCTACGAGCAGTACTTC. The full variable domain, completed using reference TRBV5-4 and TRBJ2-7, is ETGVTQSPTHLIKTRGQQVTLRCSSQSGHNTVSWYQQALGQGPQFIFQYYREEENGRGNFPPRFSGLQFPNYSSELNVNALELDDSALYLCASSAGGPSYEQYFGPGTRLTVT.

The chain is built from TRBV6-5 and TRBJ2-1, with 9 nucleotides matching TRBD1. CDR3 length: 13 amino acids. V lost 6 bases and J lost 9; bases outside the gene matches: 6. Germline V gives CDR1 MNHEY, CDR2 SVGAGI. In DNA, the CDR3 is TGTGCCAGCAGCGGAGGGACAGGGATTGAGCAGTTCTTC. Protein sequence: CASSGGTGIEQFF.

This chain uses TRBV10-2 with TRBJ2-5; D not certain. The V gene lost 4 bases and the J gene lost 1 base, with 7 bases spanning the gap. CDR1 is WSHSY and CDR2 is SAAADI in the germline V gene. This CDR3 comprises 13 residues. As DNA, the CDR3 is TGCGCCAGCAGTGCATACTCCCAAGAGACCCAGTACTTC. This translates into CASSAYSQETQYF.

The rearrangement links TRBV7-2 to TRBJ2-5, with 9 positions matching TRBD2. V trimming: 2 bases; J trimming: 1 base; junction bases outside the gene matches: 5. The CDR3 sequence is 16 residues long. Germline CDR1 is SGHTA and CDR2 is FQGNSA. CDR3 region: CASSLFGGGVQETQYF. The CDR3 DNA reads as TGTGCCAGCAGCTTATTCGGCGGGGGGGTCCAAGAGACCCAGTACTTC.

This sequence joins TRBV4-2 and TRBJ2-7; no definite D call. The length of the CDR3 is 13 residues. CDR1 is LGHNA, CDR2 YNFKEQ, per germline. V was trimmed by 0 bases and J by 2 bases, leaving 5 bases between them. CDR3 sequence (DNA): TGTGCCAGCAGCCAAGAAGCCCCCTACGAGCAGTACTTC. Amino acids: CASSQEAPYEQYF.

The chain recombines TRBV7-8 with TRBJ2-5, with TRBD1 matching over 7 bases. Germline V gives CDR1 SGHVS, CDR2 FQNEAQ. Trimming took 5 bases from V and 7 from J; bases not matched to a gene: 7. CDR3 length: 13 residues. The CDR3 here is CASSLGQDGTQYF. In nucleotides, the CDR3 is TGTGCCAGCAGCCTCGGACAGGACGGGACCCAGTACTTC.

The chain is built from TRBV2 and TRBJ2-7, with 9 bases lining up with TRBD1. The CDR3 runs to 17 residues. The J segment lost 0 bases and the V segment lost 7 bases, leaving 13 bases of the junction unmatched. Germline assignment: CDR1 SNHLY and CDR2 FYNNEI. The CDR3 here is CASTLHSGTGPSYEQYF. CDR3 sequence (DNA): TGTGCCAGCACCCTTCACTCCGGGACAGGGCCCTCCTACGAGCAGTACTTC.

The chain has TRBV7-9 and TRBJ1-2; perhaps TRBD1 as D (6 bases). The ends were cut back, 1 base at V and 5 bases at J, with 14 bases in the middle. The CDR3 runs 15 residues. Looked up from germline, CDR1 is SEHNR and CDR2 is FQNEAQ (reference sequence). The CDR3 spells CASSLVKQGSYGYTF. CDR3 nucleotides: TGTGCCAGCAGCTTAGTTAAGCAGGGGTCTTATGGCTACACCTTC.

This chain links TRBV6-1 with TRBJ1-5; a possible D gene is TRBD1 (6 bases). CDR3 length: 15 residues. Germline values: CDR1 MNHNS, CDR2 SASEGT. V lost 1 base to trimming and J lost 3 bases, with 10 bases between them. The CDR3 here is CASSEGGGFNQPQHF. The DNA of the CDR3 is TGTGCCAGCAGTGAAGGAGGGGGTTTCAATCAGCCCCAGCATTTT.

The J gene is TRBJ2-5, the V gene TRBV28; D remains ambiguous. The germline CDR1 and CDR2 sequences are MDHEN and SYDVKM. The CDR3 length is 14 residues. V was pared by 3 bases and J by 3 bases, with 11 bases between. The CDR3 here is CASSFRLRKETQYF. The CDR3 DNA reads TGTGCCAGCAGTTTTCGGTTGAGAAAAGAGACCCAGTACTTC.

The V call is TRBV5-8, the J call TRBJ2-2; D possibly corresponds to TRBD2 (6 bases). V lost 7 bases and J lost 3, with 10 bases in between. This CDR3 is 13 amino acids long. In germline, CDR1 is SGHTS, CDR2 YDEGEE. The DNA of the CDR3 is TGTGCCAGCCCGGAGGGAGACACCGGGGAGCTGTTTTTT. Its translation: CASPEGDTGELFF.

The genes are TRBV27 and TRBJ1-1; TRBD1 might be the D (6 bases). V was shortened by 4 bases and J by 4 bases, with 10 bases between the two germline ends. The CDR3 loop spans 13 amino acids. Germline V gives CDR1 MNHEY, CDR2 SMNVEV (reference sequence). The CDR3 DNA sequence: TGTGCCAGCAGTTCGAACAGGGCCACTGAAGCTTTCTTT. This sequence encodes CASSSNRATEAFF.

The V and J genes are TRBV25-1 and TRBJ2-1; TRBD2 aligns across 8 bases. V gave up 4 bases and J gave up 9 bases; unmatched junction bases: 8. There are 14 residues in the CDR3. Germline V gene sequence: CDR1 MGHDK, CDR2 SYGVNS. The DNA for the CDR3 is TGTGCCAGCAGTGGTCGGGAGAGCGGGGGTGAGCAGTTCTTC. Protein: CASSGRESGGEQFF.

The chain combines TRBV7-3 with TRBJ2-1; 8 bases match TRBD2. Germline V gene sequence: CDR1 SGHTA, CDR2 FQGTGA. V shed 2 bases and J 7 bases; nucleotides not matched to a gene: 10. This CDR3 has 16 amino acids. CDR3 in DNA: TGTGCCAGCAGCTTAGCGGGGGGCGAGATTTTGAATGAGCAGTTCTTC. Protein: CASSLAGGEILNEQFF.

The chain has TRBV10-2 and TRBJ2-7, with D unresolved. V was trimmed by 2 bases and J by 6 bases, leaving 5 bases between them. This CDR3 has 11 amino acids. CDR1 is WSHSY, CDR2 SAAADI, per germline. CDR3 residues: CASSEGGEQYF. CDR3 sequence (DNA): TGCGCCAGCAGTGAGGGCGGCGAGCAGTACTTC.

This rearrangement joins TRBV5-7 to TRBJ1-2; D may be TRBD1 (6 bases). TRBV5-7 is known as an ORF, though its function is uncertain. The CDR3 runs to 18 residues. V lost 2 bases to trimming and J lost 7 bases, with 27 bases between them. CDR3 nucleotide sequence: TGTGCCAGCAGCTTAGCAGGGGTAGCAGGGAAGTTCGTCGGTGGCTACACCTTC. Translating gives CASSLAGVAGKFVGGYTF.

V and J are TRBV5-6 and TRBJ2-7, with 10 bases fitting TRBD2. CDR1 is SGHDT, CDR2 YYEEEE, per germline. CDR3 size: 15 residues. V shed 4 bases, J shed 5 bases, and the junction held 9 bases outside the gene matches. CDR3 in amino acids: CASSLPPGTSDEQYF. In DNA, the CDR3 is TGTGCCAGCAGCCTTCCCCCTGGGACTAGCGACGAGCAGTACTTC.

The chain links TRBV28 to TRBJ1-1, with a tentative D call TRBD1 (5 bases). Per germline, CDR1 MDHEN and CDR2 SYDVKM. The CDR3 is made up of 13 amino acids. V gave up 3 bases and J gave up 2 bases, with 7 bases separating them. The CDR3: CASSFRGNTEAFF. In DNA form, the CDR3 reads TGTGCCAGCAGTTTTAGGGGCAACACTGAAGCTTTCTTT.

This clone was found once. The rearrangement joins TRBV19 to TRBJ1-1; D might be TRBD1 (6 bases). There are 14 residues in the CDR3. Germline assignment: CDR1 LNHDA and CDR2 SQIVND (reference sequence). The V gene lost 4 bases and the J gene lost 11 bases, with 20 bases spanning the gap. CDR3 coding DNA: TGTGCCAGTAGTACCAGACAGGCTACGGGAAGGGCTTTCTTT. Amino acid sequence: CASSTRQATGRAFF.

The chain carries TRBV2 and TRBJ1-5; D remains unclear. Looked up from germline, CDR1 is SNHLY and CDR2 is FYNNEI. The CDR3 runs 16 residues. The V end was cut by 0 bases, the J end by 0 bases, with 9 bases between. The CDR3 loop reads CASSEALLSSNQPQHF. In nucleotides, the CDR3 is TGTGCCAGCAGTGAAGCGCTTCTGAGTAGCAATCAGCCCCAGCATTTT.